The rows below give T cell receptor beta chains drawn from one sample of a study of vaccination effects on CD4 cells after COVID-19. No antigen has been assigned to these receptors. The method was immunoSEQ multiplex PCR; TCRdb's version includes in-frame clones alone and lacks a portion of them. The sample records about 79,000 clones, roughly four fifths being singletons. Sequencing was performed on CD4+ T cells from PBMCs cultured with HCoV-229E spike peptides, taken before COVID-19 vaccination. All receptors derive from a human donor who received a COVID-19 vaccine. The CDR3 runs from the conserved cysteine through the conserved F or W. A D gene is named only where the DNA matches it firmly. The listing skips clone size in some rows; elsewhere it reads once, few, many or a size class.

J,V,D,size,DNA,CDR3
TRBJ1-5,TRBV28,TRBD1,few,TGTGCCAGCAGGGGGGACAGGGTGCAGCCCCAGCATTTT,CASRGDRVQPQHF
TRBJ1-2,TRBV12-3/TRBV12-4,TRBD1,few,TGTGCCAGCAGTTTTGGGACAGCCTATGGCTACACCTTC,CASSFGTAYGYTF
TRBJ1-3,TRBV6-5,TRBD1,-,TGTGCCAGCCGGAAGGACAGGGGGCCTGGAAACACCATATATTTT,CASRKDRGPGNTIYF
TRBJ2-2,TRBV20-1,-,-,TGCAGTGCTAGTTTGGACACCGGGGAGCTGTTTTTT,CSASLDTGELFF
TRBJ1-5,TRBV21-1,-,-,TGTGCCAGCAGCAGCTCCGGGGGCGCGGGCAATCAGCCCCAGCATTTT,CASSSSGGAGNQPQHF
TRBJ2-1,TRBV7-2,TRBD2,-,TGTGCCAGCAGCAGGGGACTAGCGGGGGCCTCCTACAATGAGCAGTTCTTC,CASSRGLAGASYNEQFF
TRBJ2-2,TRBV12-5,TRBD1,-,TGTGCTAGTGGACTGGGACAGATGAACACCGGGGAGCTGTTTTTT,CASGLGQMNTGELFF
TRBJ2-2,TRBV7-9,-,-,TGTGCCAGCAACGTACTGATAGGGCCCCGAAGCCGGGAGCTGTTTTTT,CASNVLIGPRSRELFF
TRBJ2-1,TRBV6-5,TRBD2,-,TGTGCCAGCAGGTTAGCGGGTGGCTCCTACAATGAGCAGTTCTTC,CASRLAGGSYNEQFF
TRBJ1-3,TRBV7-2,-,-,TGTGCCAGCAGCTTCAACACAGGACTAGGAAACACCATATATTTT,CASSFNTGLGNTIYF
TRBJ2-1,TRBV28,TRBD2,-,TGTGCCAGCAGTTTGACTAGCGGGGCGACCAATGAGCAGTTCTTC,CASSLTSGATNEQFF
TRBJ1-2,TRBV7-2,-,-,TGTGCCAGCAGCCCGAAACCCAACTATGGCTACACCTTC,CASSPKPNYGYTF
TRBJ2-1,TRBV7-3,TRBD1,-,TGTGCCAGCAGCCCGGGACAGTCATACAATGAGCAGTTCTTC,CASSPGQSYNEQFF
TRBJ2-3,TRBV5-1,-,-,TGCGCCGGTCGGGCGGGTGCTAGCACAGATACGCAGTATTTT,CAGRAGASTDTQYF
TRBJ1-6,TRBV3-1/TRBV3-2,TRBD1,-,TGTGCCAGCAGCTTGGGACAGGGGAGTTCACCCCTCCACTTT,CASSLGQGSSPLHF
TRBJ2-4,TRBV6-6,TRBD2,-,TGTGCCAGCAGTCGCAAAGCGGGGGGGACCGCCAAAAACATTCAGTACTTC,CASSRKAGGTAKNIQYF
TRBJ1-2,TRBV19,-,-,TGTGCCAGTAGTCCCCGGGACACTGGCTACACCTTC,CASSPRDTGYTF
TRBJ1-3,TRBV28,-,-,TGTGCCAGCAGTTCCGGGGGATTGTTAAACACCATATATTTT,CASSSGGLLNTIYF
TRBJ2-4,TRBV6-2/TRBV6-3,-,-,TGTGCCAGCAGTTACTCCCTAGCCAAAAACATTCAGTACTTC,CASSYSLAKNIQYF
TRBJ1-1,TRBV9,TRBD1,-,TGTGCCAGCAGCGCCTTAGGGACAGCCCGTGAAGCTTTCTTT,CASSALGTAREAFF
TRBJ1-6,TRBV19,TRBD1,-,TGTGCCACTCAACAGGGGAGGAATTCACCCCTCCACTTT,CATQQGRNSPLHF
TRBJ2-1,TRBV5-1,TRBD1,-,TGCGCCAGCAGCCGATCGACAGGGGGCTCTGAGCAGTTCTTC,CASSRSTGGSEQFF
TRBJ1-6,TRBV5-1,-,-,TGCGCCAGCAGCTTGGACCTCAATAATTCACCCCTCCACTTT,CASSLDLNNSPLHF
TRBJ2-5,TRBV28,TRBD1,-,TGTGCCAGCGGGGTAGGGGGCCCAGGCCCCCAGTACTTC,CASGVGGPGPQYF
TRBJ1-6,TRBV10-2,-,few,TGCGCCAGCAGTGAGGTCGGTGGGTACGGTTCACCCCTCCACTTT,CASSEVGGYGSPLHF
TRBJ1-2,TRBV7-2,-,-,TGTGCCAGCAGCTTGGCAGGCGGCTATGGCTACACCTTC,CASSLAGGYGYTF
TRBJ1-2,TRBV13,TRBD1,-,TGTGCCAGCAGCTTAGATCTGGGACAGGGCGATGGCTACACCTTC,CASSLDLGQGDGYTF
TRBJ2-5,TRBV12-3/TRBV12-4,-,-,TGTGCCAGCAGTCCCCTTACTGAGACCCAGTACTTC,CASSPLTETQYF
TRBJ1-3,TRBV6-2/TRBV6-3,-,-,TGTGCCAGCAGTTACCTGTTCTCTGGAAACACCATATATTTT,CASSYLFSGNTIYF
TRBJ2-6,TRBV7-3,-,-,TGTGCCAGCAGCCAGAGTCTAAGGGGGGCCTCTGGGGCCAACGTCCTGACTTTC,CASSQSLRGASGANVLTF
TRBJ1-1,TRBV29-1,TRBD1,-,TGCAGCGCCAACGACAGGGTGGAAGCTTTCTTT,CSANDRVEAFF
TRBJ1-2,TRBV6-5,-,few,TGTGCCAGCAGAACGTTATATGGCTACACCTTC,CASRTLYGYTF
TRBJ1-2,TRBV3-1/TRBV3-2,-,few,TGTGCCAGCAGCCCCGACCTTAACTATGGCTACACCTTC,CASSPDLNYGYTF
TRBJ2-5,TRBV7-2,TRBD2,-,TGTGCCAGCAGCCCGGCCCCGGGGGGGACCCAGTACTTC,CASSPAPGGTQYF
TRBJ2-1,TRBV18,-,-,TGTGCCAGCTCACCACCGGGATACAATGAGCAGTTCTTC,CASSPPGYNEQFF
TRBJ1-1,TRBV16,-,-,TGTGCCAGCAGCCCGGGGGGGGTAACTGAAGCTTTCTTT,CASSPGGVTEAFF
TRBJ2-2,TRBV18,TRBD1,-,TGTGCCAGCTCACCTCAGGGACAGGGGAACACCGGGGAGCTGTTTTTT,CASSPQGQGNTGELFF
TRBJ1-3,TRBV12-3/TRBV12-4,-,-,TGTGCCAGCAGACCGGGCGGTGGAAACACCATATATTTT,CASRPGGGNTIYF
TRBJ1-6,TRBV5-5,TRBD1,-,TGTGCCAGCAGCTTGGACGACAGGGATTCACCCCTCCACTTT,CASSLDDRDSPLHF
TRBJ2-3,TRBV9,TRBD2,-,TGTGCCAGCAGCGTAGGGTTGGGTAGCGGGGAATCCACAGATACGCAGTATTTT,CASSVGLGSGESTDTQYF
TRBJ2-3,TRBV7-2,-,-,TGTGCCAGCAGCACGACCTCCGGGACAGATACGCAGTATTTT,CASSTTSGTDTQYF
TRBJ1-1,TRBV5-1,-,once,TGCGCCAGCAGCCGCAGGGAGTCGGCTGAAGCTTTCTTT,CASSRRESAEAFF
TRBJ1-5,TRBV6-2/TRBV6-3,-,few,TGTGCCAGCAGTTACTCGAGGCGGCCCCAGCATTTT,CASSYSRRPQHF
TRBJ1-2,TRBV27,TRBD1,few,TGTGCCAGCAGCCCGGGGGGACAGGGAGCTGGCTACACCTTC,CASSPGGQGAGYTF
TRBJ1-1,TRBV18,-,-,TGTGCCAGCTCACCGGATTTGGCACAACCAGAAGCTTTCTTT,CASSPDLAQPEAFF
TRBJ2-2,TRBV7-3,-,-,TGTGCCAGCAGCTACACGACCGCTGGGACCGGGGAGCTGTTTTTT,CASSYTTAGTGELFF
TRBJ2-5,TRBV6-5,TRBD2,-,TGTGCCAGCAGTTACTCGATGGGGGGGACCCAAGAGACCCAGTACTTC,CASSYSMGGTQETQYF
TRBJ2-3,TRBV5-5,-,-,TGTGCCAGCAGCATGCGGGACACCGGATACACAGATACGCAGTATTTT,CASSMRDTGYTDTQYF
TRBJ2-1,TRBV25-1,TRBD1,-,TGTGCCAGCAGTCGGGACAGCTACAATGAGCAGTTCTTC,CASSRDSYNEQFF
TRBJ2-4,TRBV28,-,-,TGTGCCAGCAGTTTACAGGACGCAAAAAACATTCAGTACTTC,CASSLQDAKNIQYF
TRBJ2-2,TRBV4-1,TRBD2,-,TGCGCCAGCAGCCCACAAATAGCGGGGGGGTCTTCCGGGGAGCTGTTTTTT,CASSPQIAGGSSGELFF
TRBJ1-2,TRBV5-1,-,few,TGCGCCAGCAGCTTGGGAGTACAGGCCCGCCCAAACTATGGCTACACCTTC,CASSLGVQARPNYGYTF
TRBJ1-3,TRBV5-1,-,-,TGCGCCAGCAGCGGGGACACGCACAACACCATATATTTT,CASSGDTHNTIYF
TRBJ1-6,TRBV30,-,few,TGTGCCTCCCAGGGAGGGTCCTATAATTCACCCCTCCACTTT,CASQGGSYNSPLHF
TRBJ1-1,TRBV7-2,-,few,TGTGCCAGCAGCATGGATCTTACGAACACTGAAGCTTTCTTT,CASSMDLTNTEAFF
TRBJ2-5,TRBV3-1/TRBV3-2,TRBD1,-,TGTGCCAGCAGCCTACAGGGGCGTCAAGAGACCCAGTACTTC,CASSLQGRQETQYF
TRBJ1-2,TRBV3-1/TRBV3-2,-,-,TGTGCCAGCAGCCTAGGGACCAATGGCTACACCTTC,CASSLGTNGYTF
TRBJ1-2,TRBV28,-,-,TGTGCCAGCAGTATCAATGCTAACTATGGCTACACCTTC,CASSINANYGYTF
TRBJ2-1,TRBV4-3,-,-,TGCGCCAGCAGCCAAGATCGGACGAGCAATGAGCAGTTCTTC,CASSQDRTSNEQFF
TRBJ2-1,TRBV18,-,-,TGTGCCAGCTCACCTGAGGGACACCCCTACAATGAGCAGTTCTTC,CASSPEGHPYNEQFF